This T cell receptor (beta chain) came from a study of blood T cell repertoires in COVID-19. Across the study: Both acute and convalescent COVID-19 samples were obtained from the United States, Italy and Spain. The cDNA or gDNA used as material had been derived from T cells, B-cell-depleted T cells, or PBMCs.

Original methodology: Amplification of reference gene primers was used by the study to estimate nucleated cell counts. Here immunoSEQ multiplex PCR was the method, and the copy in TCRdb shows in-frame clones only, minus some. V, J and clone size derive from that table, while D and trimming were established from the DNA sequence. The table includes approximately 240,000 clones, 75% to 85% detected once. Sequencing was carried out using peripheral blood. The source of this sequence is a human donor in a cohort sampled during active COVID-19.

CDR3 sequence reads: CASSFTGDYGYTF. The CDR3 DNA is TGTGCCAGCAGCTTCACAGGTGACTATGGCTACACCTTC. The chain employs TRBV9 and TRBJ1-2, with D possibly TRBD1 on 5 matching bases. This CDR3 region has 13 residues. Germline V lookup: CDR1 SGDLS, CDR2 YYNGEE. Trimming cost V 4 bases and J 3 bases, with 10 bases left between them. Full variable domain (missing parts from reference TRBV9 and TRBJ1-2): DSGVTQTPKHLITATGQRVTLRCSPRSGDLSVYWYQQSLDQGLQFLIQYYNGEERAKGNILERFSAQQFPDLHSELNLSSLELGDSALYFCASSFTGDYGYTFGSGTRLTVV.